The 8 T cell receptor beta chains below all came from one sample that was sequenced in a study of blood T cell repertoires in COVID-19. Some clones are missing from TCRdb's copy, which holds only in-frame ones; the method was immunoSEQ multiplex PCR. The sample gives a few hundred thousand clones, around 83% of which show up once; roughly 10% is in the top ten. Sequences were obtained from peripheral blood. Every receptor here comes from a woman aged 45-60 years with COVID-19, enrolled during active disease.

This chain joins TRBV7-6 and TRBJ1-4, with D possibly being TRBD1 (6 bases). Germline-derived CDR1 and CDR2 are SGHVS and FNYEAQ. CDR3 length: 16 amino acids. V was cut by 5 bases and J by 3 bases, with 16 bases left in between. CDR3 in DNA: TGTGCCAGCAGCCTTAACCGGGGGGCAGCTAATGAAAAACTGTTTTTT. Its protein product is CASSLNRGAANEKLFF.

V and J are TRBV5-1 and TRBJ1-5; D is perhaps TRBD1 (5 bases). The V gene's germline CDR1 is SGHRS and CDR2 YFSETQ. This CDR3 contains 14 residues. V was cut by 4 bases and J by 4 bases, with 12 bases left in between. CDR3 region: CASSPGDGNQPQHF. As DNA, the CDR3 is TGCGCCAGCAGCCCGGGGGACGGAAATCAGCCCCAGCATTTT.

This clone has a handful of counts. CDR3 protein: CASTPRQGQGNTEAFF. The DNA of the CDR3 is TGTGCCAGCACCCCTAGGCAAGGTCAGGGGAACACTGAAGCTTTCTTT. The chain combines TRBV9 with TRBJ1-1, with a weak D call TRBD1 (5 bases). In germline, CDR1 is SGDLS, CDR2 YYNGEE. The CDR3 is made up of 16 amino acids. V was shortened by 6 bases and J by 1 base, with 19 bases between the two germline ends.

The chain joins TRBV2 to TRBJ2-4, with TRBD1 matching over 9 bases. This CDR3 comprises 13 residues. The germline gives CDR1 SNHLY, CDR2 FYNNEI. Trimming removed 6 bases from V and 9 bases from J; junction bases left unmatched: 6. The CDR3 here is CASRDRGEGIQYF. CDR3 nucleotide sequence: TGTGCCAGCAGGGACAGGGGAGAGGGCATTCAGTACTTC.

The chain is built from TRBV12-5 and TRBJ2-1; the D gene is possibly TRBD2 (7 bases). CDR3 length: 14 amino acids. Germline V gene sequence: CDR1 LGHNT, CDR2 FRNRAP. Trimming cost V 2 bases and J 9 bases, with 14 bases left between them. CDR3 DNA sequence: TGTGCTAGTGGTTTGCGGGGGGCAAAGGGTGAGCAGTTCTTC. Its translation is CASGLRGAKGEQFF.

The CDR3 sequence is CASSHYRGGQEFSGANVLTF. The DNA for the CDR3 is TGTGCCAGCAGCCATTACCGAGGGGGACAGGAATTCTCTGGGGCCAACGTCCTGACTTTC. This chain uses TRBV9 with TRBJ2-6; TRBD1 agrees at 8 bases. The CDR3 sequence is 20 residues long. Germline loops: CDR1 SGDLS, CDR2 YYNGEE. The trim removed 4 bases at V and 0 bases at J, leaving 15 bases unmatched.

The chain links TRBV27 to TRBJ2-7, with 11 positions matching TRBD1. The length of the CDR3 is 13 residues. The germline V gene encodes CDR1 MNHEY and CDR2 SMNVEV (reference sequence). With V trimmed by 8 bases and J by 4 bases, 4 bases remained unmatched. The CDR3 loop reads CASGGQGEYEQYF. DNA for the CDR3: TGTGCCAGCGGGGGACAGGGGGAATACGAGCAGTACTTC.

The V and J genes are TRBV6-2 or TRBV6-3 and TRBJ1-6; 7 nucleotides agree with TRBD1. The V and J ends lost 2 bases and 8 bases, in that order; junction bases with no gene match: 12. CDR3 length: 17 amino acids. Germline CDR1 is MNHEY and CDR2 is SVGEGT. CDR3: CASSYATSGQFHSPLHF. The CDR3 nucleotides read TGTGCCAGCAGTTACGCAACCTCGGGACAGTTTCATTCACCCCTCCACTTT.